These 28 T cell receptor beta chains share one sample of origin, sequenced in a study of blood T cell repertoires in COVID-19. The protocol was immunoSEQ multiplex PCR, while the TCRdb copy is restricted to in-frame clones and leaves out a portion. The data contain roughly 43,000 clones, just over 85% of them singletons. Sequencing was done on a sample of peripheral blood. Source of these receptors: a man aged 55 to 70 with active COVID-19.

The CDR3 reads CASGAQGTGGETQYF. CDR3 sequence (DNA): TGTGCCAGCGGAGCACAAGGGACAGGGGGAGAGACCCAGTACTTC. The rearrangement uses TRBV6-5 and TRBJ2-5, with 11 bases lining up with TRBD1. This CDR3 has 15 amino acids. Germline values: CDR1 MNHEY, CDR2 SVGAGI. J was trimmed by 4 bases and V by 8 bases; bases with no gene match: 9.

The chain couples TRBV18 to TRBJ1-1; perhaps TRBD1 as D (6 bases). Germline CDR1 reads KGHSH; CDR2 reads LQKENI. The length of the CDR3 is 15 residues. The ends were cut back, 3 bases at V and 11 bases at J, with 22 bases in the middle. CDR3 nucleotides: TGTGCCAGCTCACCCTTTACAGGGAAAGGGGAAAGGGCTTTCTTT. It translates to CASSPFTGKGERAFF.

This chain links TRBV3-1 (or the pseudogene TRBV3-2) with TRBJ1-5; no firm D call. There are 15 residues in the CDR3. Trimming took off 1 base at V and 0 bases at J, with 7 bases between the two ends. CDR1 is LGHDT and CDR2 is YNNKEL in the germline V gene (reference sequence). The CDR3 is CASSQGRYSNQPQHF. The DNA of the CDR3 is TGTGCCAGCAGCCAAGGGAGGTATAGCAATCAGCCCCAGCATTTT.

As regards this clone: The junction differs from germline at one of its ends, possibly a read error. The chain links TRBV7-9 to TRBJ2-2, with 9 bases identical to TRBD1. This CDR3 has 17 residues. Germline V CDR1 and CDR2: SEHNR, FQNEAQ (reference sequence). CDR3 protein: CASSRWLQGANTGELFF. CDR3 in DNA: TGTGCCAGCAGCCGTTGGTTACAGGGGGCGAATACCGGGGAGCTGTTTTTT.

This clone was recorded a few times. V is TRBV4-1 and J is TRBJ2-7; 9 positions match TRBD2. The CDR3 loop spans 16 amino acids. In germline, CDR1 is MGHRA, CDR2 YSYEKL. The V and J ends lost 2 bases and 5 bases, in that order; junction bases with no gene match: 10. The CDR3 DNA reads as TGCGCCAGCAGCCAAAGTAGGGCGGGAGGGCCAGACGAGCAGTACTTC. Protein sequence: CASSQSRAGGPDEQYF.

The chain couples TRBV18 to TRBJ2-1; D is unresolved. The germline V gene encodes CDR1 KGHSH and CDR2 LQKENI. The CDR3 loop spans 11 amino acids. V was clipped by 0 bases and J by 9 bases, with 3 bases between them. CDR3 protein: CASSPPGEQFF. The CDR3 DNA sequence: TGTGCCAGCTCACCACCCGGTGAGCAGTTCTTC.

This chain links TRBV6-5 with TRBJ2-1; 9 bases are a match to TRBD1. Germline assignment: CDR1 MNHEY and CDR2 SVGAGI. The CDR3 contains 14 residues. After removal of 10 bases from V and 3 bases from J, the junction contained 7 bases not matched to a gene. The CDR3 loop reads CATRDREGYNEQFF. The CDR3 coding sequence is TGTGCCACCCGGGACAGGGAAGGCTACAATGAGCAGTTCTTC.

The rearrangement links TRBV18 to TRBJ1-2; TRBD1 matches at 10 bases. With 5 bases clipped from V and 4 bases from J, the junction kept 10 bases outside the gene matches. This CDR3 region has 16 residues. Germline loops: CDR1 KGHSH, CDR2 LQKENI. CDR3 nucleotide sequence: TGTGCCAGCTCAGAAGGGACAGGGGACAGTGGCTATGGCTACACCTTC. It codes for CASSEGTGDSGYGYTF.

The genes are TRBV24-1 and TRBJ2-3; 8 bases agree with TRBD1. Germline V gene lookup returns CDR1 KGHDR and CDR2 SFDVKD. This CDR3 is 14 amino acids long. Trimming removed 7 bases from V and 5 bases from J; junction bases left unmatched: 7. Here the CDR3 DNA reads TGTGCCACCAGAACCTCAGGGGGCGAAGATACGCAGTATTTT. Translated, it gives CATRTSGGEDTQYF.

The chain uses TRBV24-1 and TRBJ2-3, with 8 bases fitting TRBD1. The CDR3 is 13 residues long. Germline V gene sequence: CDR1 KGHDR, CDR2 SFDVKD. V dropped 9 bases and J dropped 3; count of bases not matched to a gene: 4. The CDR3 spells CATAGQGTDTQYF. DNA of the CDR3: TGTGCCACCGCTGGACAGGGAACAGATACGCAGTATTTT.

The CDR3 DNA follows: TGCGCCAGCAGCCTGGGACAGGGAAACGAAAAACTGTTTTTT. Protein: CASSLGQGNEKLFF. The genes are TRBV5-1 and TRBJ1-4, with 9 bases aligning to TRBD1. The CDR3 extends over 14 amino acids. With V trimmed by 4 bases and J by 8 bases, 6 bases remained unmatched. The germline V gene has CDR1 SGHRS and CDR2 YFSETQ.

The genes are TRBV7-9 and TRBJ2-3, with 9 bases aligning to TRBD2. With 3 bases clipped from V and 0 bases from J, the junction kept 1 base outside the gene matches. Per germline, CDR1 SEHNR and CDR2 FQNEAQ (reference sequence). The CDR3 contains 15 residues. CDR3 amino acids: CASSLTSGSTDTQYF. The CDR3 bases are TGTGCCAGCAGCTTGACTAGCGGCAGCACAGATACGCAGTATTTT.

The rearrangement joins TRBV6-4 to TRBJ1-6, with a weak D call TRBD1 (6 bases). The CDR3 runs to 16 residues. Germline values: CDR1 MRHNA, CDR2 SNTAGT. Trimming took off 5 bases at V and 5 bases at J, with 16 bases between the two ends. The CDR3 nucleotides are TGTGCCAGCAGTCGACAGGCGGCCCTCGATAATTCACCCCTCCACTTT. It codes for CASSRQAALDNSPLHF.

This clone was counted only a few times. CDR3 sequence (DNA): TGTGCCAGCAGCCAAGAAAGCGACAGCTCCTACGAGCAGTACTTC. This sequence encodes CASSQESDSSYEQYF. This chain joins TRBV4-2 and TRBJ2-7; D is possibly TRBD1 (5 bases). The CDR3 has 15 residues. The germline CDR1 and CDR2 sequences are LGHNA and YNFKEQ. With 0 bases removed from V and 0 bases from J, the gap between germline ends came to 9 bases.

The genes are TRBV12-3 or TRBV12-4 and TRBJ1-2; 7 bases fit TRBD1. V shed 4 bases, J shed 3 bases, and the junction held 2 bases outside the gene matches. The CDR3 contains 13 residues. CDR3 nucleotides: TGTGCCAGCAGTTGGGACAGTGACTATGGCTACACCTTC. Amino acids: CASSWDSDYGYTF.

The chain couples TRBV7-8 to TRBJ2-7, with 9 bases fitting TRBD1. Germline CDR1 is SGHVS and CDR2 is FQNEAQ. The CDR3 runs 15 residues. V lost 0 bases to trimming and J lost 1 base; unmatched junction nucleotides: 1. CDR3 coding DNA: TGTGCCAGCAGCTTAGCGGGACAGGGTTCCTACGAGCAGTACTTC. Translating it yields CASSLAGQGSYEQYF.

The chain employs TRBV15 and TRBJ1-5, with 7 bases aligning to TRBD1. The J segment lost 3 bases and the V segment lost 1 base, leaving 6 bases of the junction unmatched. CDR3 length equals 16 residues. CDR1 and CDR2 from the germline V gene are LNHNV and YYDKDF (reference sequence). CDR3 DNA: TGTGCCACCAGCAGAGCCGGGACAGCCCTCAATCAGCCCCAGCATTTT. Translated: CATSRAGTALNQPQHF.

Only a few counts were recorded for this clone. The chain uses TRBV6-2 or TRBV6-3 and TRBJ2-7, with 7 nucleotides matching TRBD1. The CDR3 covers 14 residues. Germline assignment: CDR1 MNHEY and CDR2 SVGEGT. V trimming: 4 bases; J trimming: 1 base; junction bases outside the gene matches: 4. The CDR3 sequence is CASSSRQGSYEQYF. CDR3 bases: TGTGCCAGCAGTTCTCGACAGGGTTCCTACGAGCAGTACTTC.

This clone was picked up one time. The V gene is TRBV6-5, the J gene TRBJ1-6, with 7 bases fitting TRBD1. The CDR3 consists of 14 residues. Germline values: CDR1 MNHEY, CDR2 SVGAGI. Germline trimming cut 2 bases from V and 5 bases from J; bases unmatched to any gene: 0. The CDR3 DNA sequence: TGTGCCAGCAGTTACGGGACAGATAATTCACCCCTCCACTTT. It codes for CASSYGTDNSPLHF.

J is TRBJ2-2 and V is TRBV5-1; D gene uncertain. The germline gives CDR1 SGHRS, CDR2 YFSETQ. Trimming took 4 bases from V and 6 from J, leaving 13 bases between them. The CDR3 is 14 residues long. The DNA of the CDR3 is TGCGCCAGCAGCACATCCTCATTGGCCGGGGAGCTGTTTTTT. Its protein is CASSTSSLAGELFF.

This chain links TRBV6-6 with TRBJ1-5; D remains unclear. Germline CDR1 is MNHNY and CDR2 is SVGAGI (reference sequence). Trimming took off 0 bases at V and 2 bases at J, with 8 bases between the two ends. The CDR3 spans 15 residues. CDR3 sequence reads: CASSYSREGNQPQHF. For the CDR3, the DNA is TGTGCCAGCAGTTACTCTCGGGAAGGCAATCAGCCCCAGCATTTT.

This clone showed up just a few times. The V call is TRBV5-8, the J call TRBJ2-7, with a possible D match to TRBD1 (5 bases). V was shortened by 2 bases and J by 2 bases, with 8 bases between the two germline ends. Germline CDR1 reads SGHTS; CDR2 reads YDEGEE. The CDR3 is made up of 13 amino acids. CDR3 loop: CASSFPGPYEQYF. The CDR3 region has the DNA TGTGCCAGCAGCTTCCCAGGGCCCTACGAGCAGTACTTC.

The CDR3 DNA reads TGTGCCAGCAGCTTCACGGGAGGGCCCGACTACGAGCAGTACTTC. It specifies CASSFTGGPDYEQYF. The rearrangement links TRBV7-2 to TRBJ2-7, with 8 bases identical to TRBD2. Germline trimming cut 3 bases from V and 3 bases from J; bases unmatched to any gene: 7. The CDR3 covers 15 residues. Per germline, CDR1 SGHTA and CDR2 FQGNSA.

CDR3 sequence reads: CASSLGLAGTYEQYF. The CDR3 bases are TGTGCCAGCTCACTTGGACTAGCGGGGACCTACGAGCAGTACTTC. The V gene is TRBV18, the J gene TRBJ2-7, with 12 bases matching TRBD2. The CDR3 has 15 amino acids. V shed 4 bases, J shed 2 bases, and the junction held 3 bases outside the gene matches. Germline values: CDR1 KGHSH, CDR2 LQKENI.

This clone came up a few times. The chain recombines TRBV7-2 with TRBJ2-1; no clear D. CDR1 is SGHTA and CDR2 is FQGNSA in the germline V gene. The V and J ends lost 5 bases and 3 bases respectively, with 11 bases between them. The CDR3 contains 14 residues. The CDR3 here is CASSLDPLYNEQFF. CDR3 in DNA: TGTGCCAGCAGCCTAGATCCCCTCTACAATGAGCAGTTCTTC.

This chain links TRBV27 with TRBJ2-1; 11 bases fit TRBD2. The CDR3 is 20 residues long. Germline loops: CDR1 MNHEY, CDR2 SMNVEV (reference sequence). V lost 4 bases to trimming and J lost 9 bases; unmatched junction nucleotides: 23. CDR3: CASSSHLGLAGGLSLGEQFF. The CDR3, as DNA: TGTGCCAGCAGTTCGCATTTGGGGCTAGCGGGAGGCCTTTCCCTCGGTGAGCAGTTCTTC.

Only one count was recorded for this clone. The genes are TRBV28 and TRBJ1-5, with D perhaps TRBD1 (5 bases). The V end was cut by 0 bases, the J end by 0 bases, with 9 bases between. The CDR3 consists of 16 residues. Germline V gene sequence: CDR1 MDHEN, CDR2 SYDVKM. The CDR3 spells CASSLWGLDSNQPQHF. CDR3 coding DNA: TGTGCCAGCAGTTTATGGGGGCTGGATAGCAATCAGCCCCAGCATTTT.

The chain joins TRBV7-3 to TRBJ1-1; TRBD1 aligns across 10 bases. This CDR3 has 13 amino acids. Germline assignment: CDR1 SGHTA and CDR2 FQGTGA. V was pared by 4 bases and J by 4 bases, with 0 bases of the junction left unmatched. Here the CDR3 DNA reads TGTGCCAGCAGCTGGACAGGGGGCACTGAAGCTTTCTTT. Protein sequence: CASSWTGGTEAFF.